This is a list of T cell receptor beta chains from one sample in a study of T cells after yellow fever vaccination. A single record per CDR3 protein comes from TCRdb applying MiXCR to the 5' RACE reads. The repertoire includes some 350,000 distinct CDR3 sequences, about 4% of them detected once, and roughly 25% sits in the top ten. Source: PBMCs, taken 5 days after the yellow fever booster vaccination. The receptors here all came from a man between 18 and 35 years old who received the YFV17D yellow fever vaccine. CDR3s include the opening cysteine and the closing phenylalanine or tryptophan. The D gene is left open where the match is weak. Only some rows state a clone size, as once, few, many or a class for expanded clones.

clone size	J gene	V gene	D gene	CDR3 protein	CDR3 DNA
few	TRBJ1-1	TRBV9	TRBD1	CASSGPGQGNSEAFF	TGTGCCAGCAGCGGCCCAGGACAGGGGAACTCTGAAGCTTTCTTT
-	TRBJ2-1	TRBV14	TRBD2	CASSEGAGEYNEQFF	TGTGCCAGCAGCGAAGGAGCGGGGGAGTACAATGAGCAGTTCTTC
many	TRBJ2-7	TRBV2	TRBD2	CASNRPGTSDHEQYF	TGTGCCAGCAATCGGCCCGGGACTAGCGATCACGAGCAGTACTTC
few	TRBJ2-3	TRBV5-1	-	CASSPQPSTDTQYF	TGCGCCAGCAGCCCACAGCCTAGCACAGATACGCAGTATTTT
-	TRBJ1-4	TRBV7-8	-	CASSYPGGPTNEKLFF	TGTGCCAGCAGCTACCCGGGGGGCCCAACTAATGAAAAACTGTTTTTT
-	TRBJ2-7	TRBV9	-	CASSVGSGTYEQYF	TGTGCCAGCAGCGTAGGATCCGGTACCTACGAGCAGTACTTC
-	TRBJ1-6	TRBV4-1	-	CASSQDWAQYYSPLHF	TGCGCCAGCAGCCAAGATTGGGCTCAGTATTATTCACCCCTCCACTTT
-	TRBJ2-1	TRBV7-9	TRBD2	CASSKLAGGHNEQFF	TGTGCCAGCAGCAAACTAGCGGGGGGGCACAATGAGCAGTTCTTC
-	TRBJ2-5	TRBV7-8	TRBD2	CASSDRTRKTQYF	TGTGCCAGCAGCGATAGGACTAGGAAGACCCAGTACTTC
-	TRBJ1-1	TRBV6-2/TRBV6-3	-	CASSYSSPGGAFF	TGTGCCAGCAGTTACTCCTCTCCGGGCGGAGCTTTCTTT
-	TRBJ1-1	TRBV3-1	-	CASSPSGRDTEAFF	TGTGCCAGCAGCCCTTCAGGGAGGGATACTGAAGCTTTCTTT